Shown below are 19 T cell receptor beta chains from a single sample sequenced in a study of blood T cell repertoires in COVID-19. Clones were read by immunoSEQ multiplex PCR, and TCRdb kept only the in-frame ones, dropping some. The sample comprises around 97,000 clones, 87% of which are singletons, and approximately 3% rests with the top ten. The sample consisted of peripheral blood. The receptor set was obtained from a man aged 50-60 years in a cohort sampled during active COVID-19.

J is TRBJ2-7 and V is TRBV25-1; D is possibly TRBD1 (5 bases). Germline V lookup: CDR1 MGHDK, CDR2 SYGVNS. The CDR3 sequence is 12 residues long. V was pared by 7 bases and J by 3 bases, with 10 bases between. This chain's CDR3 is CASIGHSYEQYF. In nucleotides, the CDR3 is TGTGCCAGCATCGGACATAGCTACGAGCAGTACTTC.

The chain is built from TRBV7-9 and TRBJ1-2; 9 bases agree with TRBD1. The CDR3 spans 13 residues. V shed 5 bases, J shed 8 bases, and the junction held 6 bases outside the gene matches. CDR1 is SEHNR, CDR2 FQNEAQ, per germline (reference sequence). CDR3 loop: CASSPGQGDGYTF. CDR3 in DNA: TGTGCCAGCAGCCCGGGACAGGGAGACGGCTACACCTTC. Full variable domain (missing parts from reference TRBV7-9 and TRBJ1-2): DTGVSQNPRHKITKRGQNVTFRCDPISEHNRLYWYRQTLGQGPEFLTYFQNEAQLEKSRLLSDRFSAERPKGSFSTLEIQRTEQGDSAMYLCASSPGQGDGYTFGSGTRLTVV.

This sequence joins TRBV28 and TRBJ1-1, with D unresolved. In germline, CDR1 is MDHEN, CDR2 SYDVKM. This CDR3 is 11 amino acids long. V lost 7 bases to trimming and J lost 3 bases, with 6 bases between them. For the CDR3, the DNA is TGTGCCAGCATCCGAGACACTGAAGCTTTCTTT. It codes for CASIRDTEAFF.

A single count supports this clone. The rearrangement uses TRBV7-2 and TRBJ2-1; possibly TRBD2 for D (7 bases). The CDR3 runs to 15 residues. Germline V gene lookup returns CDR1 SGHTA and CDR2 FQGNSA. V was pared by 5 bases and J by 4 bases, with 15 bases between. The CDR3, as DNA: TGTGCCAGCAGCCGGGGGGCAGGGGTATACAATGAGCAGTTCTTC. Amino acid sequence: CASSRGAGVYNEQFF.

The chain links TRBV29-1 to TRBJ2-5, with D possibly matching TRBD1 (6 bases). The CDR3 sequence is 13 residues long. Per germline, CDR1 SQVTM and CDR2 ANQGSEA. V shed 4 bases and J shed 5 bases, with 14 bases lying between them. The CDR3 DNA is TGCAGCGTTGTACAGGGCAGAAGGGAGACCCAGTACTTC. Translating it yields CSVVQGRRETQYF.

V usage is TRBV7-9 and J usage is TRBJ2-1; 11 nucleotides match TRBD1. V lost 5 bases, J lost 8 bases, and 11 bases stayed unmatched. Germline CDR1 is SEHNR and CDR2 is FQNEAQ (reference sequence). The CDR3 loop spans 16 amino acids. This CDR3 is CASSPTGTGGRDEQFF. The CDR3, as DNA: TGTGCCAGCAGCCCTACCGGGACAGGGGGAAGGGATGAGCAGTTCTTC. Together with reference TRBV7-9 and TRBJ2-1, the CDR3 gives the full variable domain: DTGVSQNPRHKITKRGQNVTFRCDPISEHNRLYWYRQTLGQGPEFLTYFQNEAQLEKSRLLSDRFSAERPKGSFSTLEIQRTEQGDSAMYLCASSPTGTGGRDEQFFGPGTRLTVL.

J is TRBJ1-5 and V is TRBV2, with 7 bases fitting TRBD1. Unmatched junction bases numbered 25, after V lost 11 bases and J lost 6 bases. The CDR3 consists of 18 residues. Looked up from germline, CDR1 is SNHLY and CDR2 is FYNNEI. In DNA form, the CDR3 reads TGTGCCGACGACACCGGGACAGACCAGGGGATGGCGGGTCAGCCCCAGCATTTT. Translating it yields CADDTGTDQGMAGQPQHF.

The rearrangement joins TRBV21-1 to TRBJ2-2; the D call in the table, TRBD1, was not verified against the DNA. TRBV21-1 is a pseudogene. This CDR3 contains 17 residues. For the CDR3, the DNA is TGTGCCAGCAGCAAAGAGGGGGACAGGGGGCGAGCCGGGGAGCTGTTTTTT. It is translated as CASSKEGDRGRAGELFF.

The chain joins TRBV6-5 to TRBJ2-3, with 9 bases fitting TRBD1. CDR1 MNHEY and CDR2 SVGAGI come from the germline V gene. V was pared by 6 bases and J by 6 bases, with 4 bases of the junction left unmatched. CDR3 length equals 13 residues. The CDR3 loop reads CASRRDRVDTQYF. The DNA of the CDR3 is TGTGCCAGCAGACGGGACAGGGTTGATACGCAGTATTTT.

The CDR3 here is CATLRGGARGDTQYF. The CDR3 DNA is TGTGCCACCCTCCGAGGAGGGGCACGGGGAGATACGCAGTATTTT. This chain connects TRBV10-3 to TRBJ2-3; perhaps TRBD2 as D (6 bases). This CDR3 is built from 15 residues. Trimming shortened V by 10 bases and J by 5 bases, and 22 bases separated the two germline ends. Germline V gene data show CDR1 as ENHRY and CDR2 as SYGVKD.

The chain couples TRBV7-9 to TRBJ1-1, with D perhaps TRBD1 (5 bases). Germline V CDR1 and CDR2: SEHNR, FQNEAQ (reference sequence). This CDR3 spans 15 amino acids. V was shortened by 5 bases and J by 6 bases, with 19 bases between the two germline ends. The CDR3: CASSPPRGGDAEAFF. The CDR3, as DNA: TGTGCCAGCAGCCCACCGCGCGGAGGGGACGCTGAAGCTTTCTTT.

The rearrangement links TRBV7-9 to TRBJ1-4; D remains unclear. The germline V gene has CDR1 SEHNR and CDR2 FQNEAQ (reference sequence). Deletions cut 5 bases from V and 0 bases from J, with 10 bases between. The CDR3 is 15 residues long. The CDR3 loop reads CASSLTGATNEKLFF. As DNA, the CDR3 is TGTGCCAGCAGCCTAACGGGTGCAACTAATGAAAAACTGTTTTTT.

This chain uses TRBV24-1 with TRBJ2-1, with D perhaps TRBD2 (5 bases). The CDR3 totals 14 residues. Germline V lookup: CDR1 KGHDR, CDR2 SFDVKD. V was cut by 7 bases and J by 0 bases, with 9 bases left in between. The CDR3 region has the DNA TGTGCCACCAGCCGTGGGAGCTCCTACAATGAGCAGTTCTTC. Translating it yields CATSRGSSYNEQFF.

V gene TRBV4-1 combines with J gene TRBJ1-6; D not resolved. CDR3 length: 14 residues. The germline V and J ends were trimmed by 2 bases and 5 bases, with 7 bases remaining between them. CDR1 is MGHRA, CDR2 YSYEKL, per germline. The CDR3 region is CASSQQRDNSPLHF. As DNA, the CDR3 is TGCGCCAGCAGCCAACAGAGGGATAATTCACCCCTCCACTTT.

The rearrangement uses TRBV6-5 and TRBJ2-3; 8 nucleotides match TRBD2. J lost 4 bases, V lost 8 bases, and 8 bases had no gene match. The CDR3 contains 14 residues. Germline V gene sequence: CDR1 MNHEY, CDR2 SVGAGI. CDR3 sequence reads: CASLRGVSADTQYF. The CDR3 nucleotides read TGTGCCAGCTTGCGGGGGGTATCCGCAGATACGCAGTATTTT.

There are a few counts of this clone. V is TRBV5-4 and J is TRBJ1-3; TRBD1 matches 7 bases. The J segment lost 2 bases and the V segment lost 6 bases, leaving 8 bases of the junction unmatched. In germline, CDR1 is SGHNT, CDR2 YYREEE (reference sequence). The CDR3 is 15 amino acids. CDR3 residues: CASKPDRAAGNTIYF. CDR3 in DNA: TGTGCCAGCAAACCTGACAGGGCGGCTGGAAACACCATATATTTT.

J is TRBJ2-7 and V is TRBV2, with D possibly matching TRBD2 (6 bases). CDR1 and CDR2 from the germline V gene are SNHLY and FYNNEI. Trimming cost V 6 bases and J 5 bases, with 11 bases left between them. The CDR3 covers 12 residues. In DNA, the CDR3 is TGTGCCAGCAGCCCCGGGAGCCACGAGCAGTACGTC. This translates into CASSPGSHEQYV.

A remark on this clone: The same CDR3 arises from other DNA sequences in this sample as well. The chain recombines TRBV9 with TRBJ1-2, with 7 bases fitting TRBD1. V shed 3 bases and J 4 bases; nucleotides not matched to a gene: 6. The germline V gene has CDR1 SGDLS and CDR2 YYNGEE. This CDR3 contains 14 residues. CDR3 DNA: TGTGCCAGCAGCGGTGGGACAGCAGGCTATGGCTACACCTTC. Its translation: CASSGGTAGYGYTF.

The sample holds one count of this clone. The CDR3 region is CATSREMGEQFF. CDR3 DNA: TGTGCCACCAGCCGGGAGATGGGAGAGCAGTTCTTC. The gene calls are TRBV15 and TRBJ2-1, with D possibly matching TRBD2 (6 bases). The length of the CDR3 is 12 residues. Looked up from germline, CDR1 is LNHNV and CDR2 is YYDKDF (reference sequence). V lost 5 bases and J lost 10, with 12 bases in between. Drawing the rest from reference TRBV15 and TRBJ2-1, the complete variable domain is DAMVIQNPRYQVTQFGKPVTLSCSQTLNHNVMYWYQQKSSQAPKLLFHYYDKDFNNEADTPDNFQSRRPNTSFCFLDIRSPGLGDTAMYLCATSREMGEQFFGPGTRLTVL.